Here is one T cell receptor beta chain with its context. The specificity of this receptor is unknown. Qualities for individual bases were not recorded, and no much larger clone is one base off. This specimen belongs to a study of CD8 T cells in ankylosing spondylitis (dated by TCRdb to 2017 to 2019). About the investigation overall: The study profiled T cell receptor beta repertoires in healthy donors and ankylosing spondylitis patients to find disease-linked TCR variants. Peripheral blood was sampled, and synovial fluid was additionally collected from ankylosing spondylitis patients. The full study cohort comprised 20 to 25 ankylosing spondylitis patients and some 110 healthy donors. Results and caveats for the whole study, not just this receptor: In peripheral blood, the disease-linked clones were found at relatively low frequencies and had a CD8+ phenotype. Some TCR beta motif variants had previously been reported in synovial fluid and blood of reactive arthritis patients, which suggested common disease-initiation mechanisms. Blood from ankylosing spondylitis patients appeared to be characterized by a TCR beta motif made up of under ten highly homologous amino acid variants. According to the report, matched synovial fluid samples from ankylosing spondylitis patients were significantly enriched for the disease-linked clones.

Sequencing took place on an Illumina HiSeq 2500. Quantitative 5'-RACE with molecular barcodes was used to prepare TCR beta libraries. The paper's data handling went like this. A new computational method, built on a probabilistic model of VDJ rearrangement, was used to identify disease-linked TCR variants. The public reads were quality trimmed at Q25 with fastp and then assembled into clones with MiXCR by TCRdb, keeping productive beta chains. Duplicate CDR3 protein sequences are folded into a single record with the most common DNA and genes. The authors' filters were not applied to this entry. Within this sample are roughly 240,000 distinct CDR3 sequences, with 30% to 35% of them counted one time only. The top ten hold about 4% of the sample. V is trimmed back by 3 bases and J by 2 bases, and the junction contains 5 bases that no gene match accounts for. From cysteine to phenylalanine, the CDR3 is 16 amino acids long. Kept here is only the CDR3 DNA, which spans 48 bases and is read in frame from base 1. CDR1 is given as SGHDT and CDR2 as YYEEEE, both from the germline V gene.

Specimen: blood, either unsorted or a sorted T cell fraction (not recorded which). The chain was built from TRBV5-6 and TRBJ2-3; 11 nucleotides in the junction match TRBD2. The sequence came from a male donor with ankylosing spondylitis or in good health (not recorded which). The CDR3 region has the sequence CASSSRLAGNTDTQYF. The nucleotides read TGTGCCAGCAGCTCGCGACTAGCGGGGAACACAGATACGCAGTATTTT.